Listed below are T cell receptor beta chains from one sample, sequenced in a study of early T cells in non-severe SARS-CoV-2 infection. TCRdb ran MiXCR on the 5' RACE reads and lists one entry per CDR3 protein. The repertoire consists of some 77,000 distinct CDR3 sequences, with more than 4% occurring once and the leading ten covering about 7%. The sample in question was whole blood, obtained at baseline. These TCRs come from an adult who was a healthcare worker with PCR-confirmed SARS-CoV-2 infection or an uninfected control (not recorded which). Both conserved end residues are part of each CDR3. A D gene is named only where the DNA matches it firmly. Some rows mark clone size as missing; the rest say once, few, many or name a class of expanded clone.

d_call,clone_size,v_call,j_call,cdr3_nt,cdr3_aa
NA,many,TRBV6-1,TRBJ2-7,TGTGCCAGCAACTCTTACTCCTACGAGCAGTACTTC,CASNSYSYEQYF
TRBD2,NA,TRBV20-1,TRBJ2-3,TGCAGTGCTAGAGATCCGCGGGAGGATACGCAGTATTTT,CSARDPREDTQYF
NA,NA,TRBV2,TRBJ1-5,TGTGCCAGCAGTAGACTGAATAGCAATCAGCCCCAGCATTTT,CASSRLNSNQPQHF
TRBD1,many,TRBV6-5,TRBJ1-4,TGTGCCAGCAGTTACTCCCGACAGGGGAGTGAAAAACTGTTTTTT,CASSYSRQGSEKLFF
NA,many,TRBV20-1,TRBJ1-5,TGCAGTGCTAATGGGGGCGCCGATCAGCCCCAGCATTTT,CSANGGADQPQHF
NA,many,TRBV20-1,TRBJ2-7,TGCAGTGCTAGCGGTCCCCCAACGGGCCTAACCTACGAGCAGTACTTC,CSASGPPTGLTYEQYF
TRBD2,many,TRBV2,TRBJ2-3,TGTGCCAGCGGGAGGGAGAGCACAGATACGCAGTATTTT,CASGRESTDTQYF
NA,many,TRBV18,TRBJ1-1,TGTGCCAGCTCACCACCGAGTCTAGGAACTGAAGCTTTCTTT,CASSPPSLGTEAFF
NA,many,TRBV14,TRBJ2-3,TGTGCCAGCAGCCAAGAGCGCGTAGATACGCAGTATTTT,CASSQERVDTQYF
TRBD2,many,TRBV12-3/TRBV12-4,TRBJ2-7,TGTGCCAGCAGCACCGGGACTACCTTCGAGCAGTACTTC,CASSTGTTFEQYF
NA,many,TRBV5-1,TRBJ2-1,TGCGCCAGCAGCCGGACAGCTGGGGACTACTCCTACAATGAGCAGTTCTTC,CASSRTAGDYSYNEQFF
TRBD1,many,TRBV9,TRBJ2-1,TGTGCCAGCAGCCCCACCGGGACAGGGCCTTACAATGAGCAGTTCTTC,CASSPTGTGPYNEQFF
NA,many,TRBV6-1,TRBJ1-4,TGTGCAGGGCGGAGCACTAATGAAAAACTGTTTTTT,CAGRSTNEKLFF
TRBD2,many,TRBV4-2,TRBJ2-1,TGTGCCAGCAGCCAGGGACTAGCGGTCTCCTACAATGAGCAGTTCTTC,CASSQGLAVSYNEQFF
NA,few,TRBV30,TRBJ1-3,TGTGCCTGGAGTCCCCGTCGCACCATATATTTT,CAWSPRRTIYF
NA,NA,TRBV2,TRBJ2-1,TGTGCCAGCAGTGAAGGCCCGAATGAGCAGTTCTTC,CASSEGPNEQFF
NA,many,TRBV5-1,TRBJ1-2,TGCGCCAGCAGCTTGATACAGGGCCACTATGGCTACACCTTC,CASSLIQGHYGYTF
NA,few,TRBV18,TRBJ1-1,TGTGCCAGCTCACCATCTTCCGGGACAAGGGACACTGAAGCTTTCTTT,CASSPSSGTRDTEAFF
NA,many,TRBV7-8,TRBJ2-7,TGTGCCAGCAGCTTAGAGACTCCGGGTGCCGAGCAGTACTTC,CASSLETPGAEQYF
NA,NA,TRBV7-6,TRBJ2-2,TGTGCCAGCAGCGGGGCGGGACGGATTACCGGGGAGCTGTTTTTT,CASSGAGRITGELFF
TRBD2,many,TRBV11-2,TRBJ2-7,TGTGCCAGCAGCTTAGTGGCGGGAGGTCAATCCTACGAGCAGTACTTC,CASSLVAGGQSYEQYF
TRBD2,many,TRBV7-9,TRBJ2-3,TGTGCCAGCAGCCTACTTAGCGGGAGGGCTGCAGATACGCAGTATTTT,CASSLLSGRAADTQYF
NA,many,TRBV3-1,TRBJ1-5,TGTGCCAGCAGCCAAGTCTGGGGCAATCAGCCCCAGCATTTT,CASSQVWGNQPQHF
NA,NA,TRBV2,TRBJ2-1,TGTGCCAGCAGTGCCTATGAGCAGTTCTTC,CASSAYEQFF
NA,many,TRBV20-1,TRBJ2-5,TGCAGTGCACCCACCCGACAGGTACTCCAAGAGACCCAGTACTTC,CSAPTRQVLQETQYF
TRBD2,few,TRBV6-1,TRBJ2-3,TGTGCCAGCAGTGGGTCGCTAGCGGGAGTTCGCACAGATACGCAGTATTTT,CASSGSLAGVRTDTQYF
NA,NA,TRBV13,TRBJ1-3,TGTGCCAGCAGCGCTGACAATTCGCTCTCTGGAAACACCATATATTTT,CASSADNSLSGNTIYF
NA,few,TRBV20-1,TRBJ2-3,TGCAGTGCTAGAGAAGCGGCAAGGGGCACAGATACGCAGTATTTT,CSAREAARGTDTQYF
NA,few,TRBV29-1,TRBJ2-3,TGCAGCACACCTTTTGGGGGGAGTCGCGCAGATACGCAGTATTTT,CSTPFGGSRADTQYF
TRBD2,many,TRBV12-3/TRBV12-4,TRBJ2-7,TGTGCCAGCAGTCCAGACATTAGCGGGAGGGCCTGGGAGCAGTACTTC,CASSPDISGRAWEQYF
TRBD1,NA,TRBV12-3/TRBV12-4,TRBJ1-2,TGTGCCAGCAGTCCCGACGGGACAGATAACTATGGCTACACCTTC,CASSPDGTDNYGYTF
NA,NA,TRBV5-1,TRBJ1-1,TGCGCCAGCAGCTACGGACCGAACACTGAAGCTTTCTTT,CASSYGPNTEAFF
TRBD1,few,TRBV5-1,TRBJ2-3,TGCGCCAGCAGCTCCGGGACAGGGGGCACAGATACGCAGTATTTT,CASSSGTGGTDTQYF
NA,NA,TRBV6-5,TRBJ2-1,TGTGCCAGCAGACCCGACTACAGCTCCTACAATGAGCAGTTCTTC,CASRPDYSSYNEQFF
NA,few,TRBV5-1,TRBJ1-1,TGCGCCAGCAGCTTGCGGCACCACACTGAAGCTTTCTTT,CASSLRHHTEAFF
NA,many,TRBV4-2,TRBJ2-7,TGTGCCAGCAGCCAAGATCCAACCTTTTCCTACGAGCAGTACTTC,CASSQDPTFSYEQYF
NA,few,TRBV12-3/TRBV12-4,TRBJ2-2,TGTGCCAGCAGTTGGGGCAACACCGGGGAGCTGTTTTTT,CASSWGNTGELFF
NA,NA,TRBV29-1,TRBJ2-1,TGCAGCGTCCCAGACTACAATGAGCAGTTCTTC,CSVPDYNEQFF
NA,many,TRBV6-5,TRBJ1-6,TGTGCCAGCAGGGCAGGTTATAATTCACCCCTCCACTTT,CASRAGYNSPLHF
TRBD2,medium-sized,TRBV7-3,TRBJ2-1,TGTGCCAGCAGCGCGATAGCGGGAGTCAATGAGCAGTTCTTC,CASSAIAGVNEQFF
NA,few,TRBV7-9,TRBJ1-1,TGTGCCAGCAGCACGTTCAGGCCTATGAACACTGAAGCTTTCTTT,CASSTFRPMNTEAFF
TRBD1,NA,TRBV12-3/TRBV12-4,TRBJ1-6,TGTGCCAGCAGTTTGGGAGGGGGCGATTCACCCCTCCACTTT,CASSLGGGDSPLHF
TRBD2,few,TRBV11-2,TRBJ2-1,TGTGCCAGCAGCTTATCCCCGGGGGGCAATGAGCAGTTCTTC,CASSLSPGGNEQFF
NA,many,TRBV28,TRBJ2-1,TGTGCCAGCAGTTTACTCGCAAACTCCTACAATGAGCAGTTCTTC,CASSLLANSYNEQFF
TRBD2,NA,TRBV25-1,TRBJ2-1,TGTGCCAGCAGTGAGGGGCGGGAGGGCCACCTCTTC,CASSEGREGHLF
NA,few,TRBV29-1,TRBJ1-5,TGCAGCGTCGGTCTAAATAGCAATCAGCCCCAGCATTTT,CSVGLNSNQPQHF
NA,NA,TRBV13,TRBJ2-1,TGTGCCAGCAGCTTACAGTGGACTGAGCAGTTCTTC,CASSLQWTEQFF
NA,few,TRBV10-3,TRBJ2-7,TGTGCCACCTGGGACCGAAACTTGGACGAGCAGTACTTC,CATWDRNLDEQYF
NA,few,TRBV12-5,TRBJ2-5,TGTGCTAGTGGTCCCCGCGCAGAGACCCAGTACTTC,CASGPRAETQYF
TRBD2,few,TRBV20-1,TRBJ2-7,TGCAGTGCTAGCCCCCCACTAGCGGGAGGGCCCTACGAGCAGTACTTC,CSASPPLAGGPYEQYF
TRBD1,many,TRBV5-1,TRBJ1-1,TGCGCCAGCAGCTTTGCAGGGGGCCCCAACGTAAACACTGAAGCTTTCTTT,CASSFAGGPNVNTEAFF